This T cell receptor beta chain was identified during a study of blood T cell repertoires in COVID-19. Study context: Samples came from the United States, Italy and Spain, spanning acute and convalescent COVID-19. Sample material is recorded as cDNA or gDNA derived from T cells, B-cell-depleted T cells, or PBMCs.

The CDR3 extends over 15 amino acids. Trimming at V came to 5 bases and at J to 0 bases, leaving 6 bases not matched to a gene. CDR1 and CDR2 from the germline V gene are SGHTA and FQGNSA. Authors' methods: Estimation of nucleated cell counts was performed using reference gene primer amplification. The method was immunoSEQ multiplex PCR; TCRdb's version includes in-frame clones alone and lacks a portion of them. V, J and clone size were drawn from that table, and D and trimming were deduced from the DNA. The data contain fewer than 200,000 clones, over 80% of them singletons. Sequencing was carried out using peripheral blood. This receptor was taken from a woman aged 45-60 years with acute or convalescent COVID-19. V gene TRBV7-2 combines with J gene TRBJ1-2, with 7 bases that match TRBD1. For the CDR3, the DNA is TGTGCCAGCAGCCCGCGACAGGGACCTAACTATGGCTACACCTTC. Protein product: CASSPRQGPNYGYTF.